A single sample is the source of the 17 T cell receptor beta chains below, sequenced in a study of read filtering for tumor transcriptome and immune sequencing. Molecular barcoded adaptors covering alpha/delta and beta/gamma chains were used on 400 to 450 ng RNA. TCRdb reprocessed the reads with MiXCR, giving one entry per CDR3 protein. This sample yields about 37,000 distinct CDR3 sequences, of which approximately 12% are seen a single time; approximately 30% belongs to the top ten. Sequencing input: a population of CD138-negative cells sorted from bone marrow. These receptors came from a donor aged 40 or older with multiple myeloma.

This clonotype occurred a few times. The genes are TRBV30 and TRBJ1-6; D remains ambiguous. Trimming took off 3 bases at V and 7 bases at J, with 10 bases between the two ends. The germline gives CDR1 GTSNPN, CDR2 SVGIG (reference sequence). The CDR3 extends over 13 amino acids. The CDR3 DNA follows: TGTGCCTGGAGGCCCAGGAGCAATTCACCCCTCCACTTT. Its translation: CAWRPRSNSPLHF.

This clonotype was counted many times. The rearrangement links TRBV12-3 or TRBV12-4 to TRBJ1-1; 7 bases map to TRBD1. The trim removed 10 bases at V and 6 bases at J, leaving 5 bases unmatched. The CDR3 is made up of 11 amino acids. The CDR3: CATGGTAEAFF. Written as DNA, the CDR3 is TGTGCCACCGGGGGGACAGCTGAAGCTTTCTTT.

This clonotype was counted ten times or more. The CDR3 nucleotides are TGCAGTGCCGACTGGGAGGGAGGGGAGACCCAGTACTTC. It codes for CSADWEGGETQYF. This chain links TRBV20-1 with TRBJ2-5; 7 bases are a match to TRBD2. The CDR3 sequence is 13 residues long. Germline-derived CDR1 and CDR2 are DFQATT and SNEGSKA (reference sequence). V was pared by 6 bases and J by 5 bases, with 9 bases of the junction left unmatched.

This clonotype showed up many times. V usage is TRBV5-6 and J usage is TRBJ1-2, with no clear D. Germline-derived CDR1 and CDR2 are SGHDT and YYEEEE. The length of the CDR3 is 11 residues. The CDR3 loop is CQTVPSASYTF. The CDR3 bases are TGTCAAACCGTCCCGTCTGCGAGCTACACCTTC.

This clonotype has ten or more counts. J is TRBJ2-1 and V is TRBV20-1; 9 bases fit TRBD2. Germline assignment: CDR1 DFQATT and CDR2 SNEGSKA (reference sequence). The CDR3 is made up of 14 amino acids. The V segment lost 6 bases and the J segment 7 bases; nucleotides outside the gene matches: 10. Here the CDR3 reads CSAGGAGGVNEQFF. In nucleotides, the CDR3 is TGCAGTGCCGGCGGGGCGGGGGGGGTAAATGAGCAGTTCTTC.

In this sample, this clonotype turned up many times. The V and J genes are TRBV5-6 and TRBJ2-2; possible D gene TRBD1, 5 bases. CDR1 is SGHDT and CDR2 is YYEEEE in the germline V gene. V lost 5 bases and J 0 bases, leaving 14 bases between the germline ends. The CDR3 loop spans 16 amino acids. The CDR3 is CASRVGPGSNTGELFF. The CDR3 DNA is TGTGCCAGCAGGGTGGGGCCAGGTTCGAACACCGGGGAGCTGTTTTTT.

This clonotype was counted ten times or more. The rearrangement joins TRBV12-3 or TRBV12-4 to TRBJ1-2; weak D call: TRBD1 (5 bases). Trimming removed 4 bases at V and 7 bases at J, with 16 bases between. This CDR3 is built from 14 residues. The CDR3 DNA reads as TGTGCCAGCAGTTCCCGGGACGCAGTGGTTGGCTACACCTTC. Protein: CASSSRDAVVGYTF.

With respect to this clonotype: A much larger clone lies one base from this, so it may be a read error. Since no conserved phenylalanine or tryptophan closes the CDR3, a read error is the likely cause. This sequence joins TRBV28 and TRBJ2-3; D may be TRBD2 (6 bases). The CDR3 covers 14 residues. Trimming took 3 bases from V and 4 from J, leaving 11 bases between them. Germline CDR1 reads MDHEN; CDR2 reads SYDVKM. CDR3 sequence: CASSLRASADTQYL. The CDR3 nucleotides are TGTGCCAGCAGTTTGAGGGCTAGCGCAGATACGCAGTATCTT.

In its sample, this clonotype was seen many times. This chain connects TRBV10-3 to TRBJ2-1; 7 bases fit TRBD1. The trim removed 6 bases at V and 7 bases at J, leaving 0 bases unmatched. The length of the CDR3 is 11 residues. Looked up from germline, CDR1 is ENHRY and CDR2 is SYGVKD. The CDR3 sequence is CAIRQGNEQFF. CDR3 DNA: TGTGCCATCAGACAGGGGAATGAGCAGTTCTTC.

This clonotype showed up many times. V is TRBV5-1 and J is TRBJ1-1; 9 positions match TRBD1. V lost 4 bases to trimming and J lost 5 bases; unmatched junction nucleotides: 18. The germline V gene encodes CDR1 SGHRS and CDR2 YFSETQ. This CDR3 comprises 18 residues. CDR3 DNA: TGCGCCAGCAGCCCGCAGTGGACAGGGGTGACCCGGGGAACTGAAGCTTTCTTT. Protein product: CASSPQWTGVTRGTEAFF.

This clonotype has ten or more counts. The rearrangement links TRBV7-9 to TRBJ2-7; 9 bases are a match to TRBD1. CDR3 length: 16 amino acids. The trim removed 0 bases at V and 1 base at J, leaving 4 bases unmatched. Germline CDR1 is SEHNR and CDR2 is FQNEAQ (reference sequence). In DNA, the CDR3 is TGTGCCAGCAGCTTAGCGCTCGGGACAGGGTCCTACGAGCAGTACTTC. Translating it yields CASSLALGTGSYEQYF.

This clonotype was recorded a few times. This rearrangement joins TRBV24-1 to TRBJ2-2; tentative D call: TRBD1 (6 bases). With 4 bases removed from V and 7 bases from J, the gap between germline ends came to 15 bases. Germline V gene lookup returns CDR1 KGHDR and CDR2 SFDVKD. This CDR3 is 15 amino acids long. CDR3 in amino acids: CATSEPRGWNGELFF. The CDR3, as DNA: TGTGCCACCAGTGAACCTAGGGGGTGGAACGGGGAGCTGTTTTTT.

This chain joins TRBV7-9 and TRBJ2-6; 9 bases fit TRBD1. Trimming took 3 bases from V and 2 from J; bases not matched to a gene: 5. The CDR3 loop spans 17 amino acids. Germline V gene lookup returns CDR1 SEHNR and CDR2 FQNEAQ (reference sequence). The CDR3 DNA reads TGTGCCAGCAGCTTCGACAGGGGGATCGCTGGGGCCAACGTCCTGACTTTC. It is translated as CASSFDRGIAGANVLTF.

This clonotype has a count of ten or more. This chain joins TRBV7-9 and TRBJ2-7; the match to TRBD2 covers 8 bases. V was pared by 6 bases and J by 3 bases, with 7 bases of the junction left unmatched. The germline V gene has CDR1 SEHNR and CDR2 FQNEAQ (reference sequence). The CDR3 runs 14 residues. The CDR3 protein is CASSFGGGIYEQYF. Written as DNA, the CDR3 is TGTGCCAGCAGTTTCGGGGGGGGTATCTACGAGCAGTACTTC.

This clonotype was counted ten times or more. The chain uses TRBV29-1 and TRBJ2-5; D remains unclear. The V end was cut by 4 bases, the J end by 1 base, with 4 bases between. The length of the CDR3 is 11 residues. The germline gives CDR1 SQVTM, CDR2 ANQGSEA. CDR3 nucleotides: TGCAGCGTTGGTGTCCAAGAGACCCAGTACTTC. Protein: CSVGVQETQYF. Complete variable domain (other parts from reference TRBV29-1 and TRBJ2-5): SAVISQKPSRDICQRGTSLTIQCQVDSQVTMMFWYRQQPGQSLTLIATANQGSEATYESGFVIDKFPISRPNLTFSTLTVSNMSPEDSSIYLCSVGVQETQYFGPGTRLLVL.

This clonotype was counted ten times or more. V usage is TRBV5-6 and J usage is TRBJ2-1; maybe TRBD1 (6 bases). The CDR3 runs 15 residues. CDR1 SGHDT and CDR2 YYEEEE come from the germline V gene. Deletions cut 5 bases from V and 9 bases from J, with 21 bases between. The CDR3 region is CASSSRTVLGGEQFF. CDR3 DNA sequence: TGTGCCAGCAGTTCAAGGACAGTGTTAGGCGGTGAGCAGTTCTTC.

The sample holds many counts of this clonotype. The rearrangement joins TRBV6-2 or TRBV6-3 to TRBJ2-3, with D perhaps TRBD2 (6 bases). Germline V CDR1 and CDR2: MNHEY, SVGEGT. Trimming removed 2 bases from V and 7 bases from J, with 10 bases in between. The CDR3 consists of 13 residues. The CDR3 loop is CASSYGGTYTQYF. The CDR3 coding sequence is TGTGCCAGCAGTTACGGAGGGACTTATACGCAGTATTTT.